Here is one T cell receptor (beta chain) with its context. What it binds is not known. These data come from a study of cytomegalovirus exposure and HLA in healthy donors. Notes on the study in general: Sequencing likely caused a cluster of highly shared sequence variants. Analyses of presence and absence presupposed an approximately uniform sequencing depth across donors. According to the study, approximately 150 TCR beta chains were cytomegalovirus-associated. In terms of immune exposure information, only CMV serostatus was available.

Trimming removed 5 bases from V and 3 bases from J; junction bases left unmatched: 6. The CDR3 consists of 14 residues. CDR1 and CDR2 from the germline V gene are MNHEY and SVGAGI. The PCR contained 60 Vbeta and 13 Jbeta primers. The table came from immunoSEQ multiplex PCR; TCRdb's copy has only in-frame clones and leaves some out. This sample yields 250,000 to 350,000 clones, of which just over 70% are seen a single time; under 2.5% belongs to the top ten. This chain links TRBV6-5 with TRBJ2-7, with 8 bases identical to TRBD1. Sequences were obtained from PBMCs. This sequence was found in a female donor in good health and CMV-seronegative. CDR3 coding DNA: TGTGCCAGCAGTGGCGGGACAGGTAGCTACGAGCAGTACTTC. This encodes CASSGGTGSYEQYF.